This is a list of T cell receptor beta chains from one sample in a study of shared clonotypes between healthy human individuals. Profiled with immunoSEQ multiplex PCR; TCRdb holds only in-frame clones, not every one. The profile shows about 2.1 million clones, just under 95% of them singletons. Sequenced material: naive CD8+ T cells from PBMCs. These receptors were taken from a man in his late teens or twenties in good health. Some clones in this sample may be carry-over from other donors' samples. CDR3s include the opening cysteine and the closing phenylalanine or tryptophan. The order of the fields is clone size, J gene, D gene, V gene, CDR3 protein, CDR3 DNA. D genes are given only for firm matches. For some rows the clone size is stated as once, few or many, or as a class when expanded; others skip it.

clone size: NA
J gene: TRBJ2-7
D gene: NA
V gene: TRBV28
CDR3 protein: CASSLHRAYEQYF
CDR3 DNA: TGTGCCAGCAGTTTACACAGGGCTTACGAGCAGTACTTC

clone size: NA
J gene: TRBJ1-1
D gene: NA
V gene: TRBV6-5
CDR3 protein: CASSFNQLNTEAFF
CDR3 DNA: TGTGCCAGCAGTTTTAACCAGCTGAACACTGAAGCTTTCTTT

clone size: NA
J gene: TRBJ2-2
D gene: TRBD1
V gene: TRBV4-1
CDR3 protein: CASRPTGEDNTGELFF
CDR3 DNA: TGCGCCAGCAGACCGACAGGGGAGGACAACACCGGGGAGCTGTTTTTT

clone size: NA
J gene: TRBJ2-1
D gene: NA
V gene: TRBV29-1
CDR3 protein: CSVIQGGLGQFF
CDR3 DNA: TGCAGCGTGATCCAGGGTGGGCTTGGGCAGTTCTTC

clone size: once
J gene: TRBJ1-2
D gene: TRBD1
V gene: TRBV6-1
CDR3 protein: CASENSGTGDYGYTF
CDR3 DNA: TGTGCCAGCGAAAACTCCGGGACAGGGGACTATGGCTACACCTTC

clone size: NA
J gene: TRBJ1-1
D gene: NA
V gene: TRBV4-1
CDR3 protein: CASSQGPTGADGAFF
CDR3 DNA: TGCGCCAGCAGCCAAGGCCCAACGGGGGCCGACGGGGCTTTCTTT

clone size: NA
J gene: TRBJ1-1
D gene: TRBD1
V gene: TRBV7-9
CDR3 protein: CASSFRDRGIPEAFF
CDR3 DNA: TGTGCCAGCAGCTTCAGGGACAGGGGTATTCCTGAAGCTTTCTTT

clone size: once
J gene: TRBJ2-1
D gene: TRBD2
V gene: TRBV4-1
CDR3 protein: CASSHPLAGDINEQFF
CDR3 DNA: TGCGCCAGCAGCCACCCACTAGCGGGAGATATCAATGAGCAGTTCTTC

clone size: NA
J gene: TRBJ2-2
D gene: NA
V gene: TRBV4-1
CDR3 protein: CASSQGGTGELFF
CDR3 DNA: TGCGCCAGCAGCCAAGGGGGCACCGGGGAGCTGTTTTTT

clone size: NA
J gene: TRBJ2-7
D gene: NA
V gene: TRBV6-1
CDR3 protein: CASSEGVGRSYEQYF
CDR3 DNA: TGTGCCAGCAGTGAAGGAGTAGGGCGCTCCTACGAGCAGTACTTC

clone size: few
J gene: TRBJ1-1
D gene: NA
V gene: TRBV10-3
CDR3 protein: CAITLRRGDTEAFF
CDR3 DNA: TGTGCCATCACCCTGAGGAGAGGGGACACTGAAGCTTTCTTT

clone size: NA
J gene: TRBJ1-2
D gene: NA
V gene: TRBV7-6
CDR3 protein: CASSLNGGPFYGYTF
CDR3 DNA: TGTGCCAGCAGCTTAAACGGGGGGCCCTTCTATGGCTACACCTTC

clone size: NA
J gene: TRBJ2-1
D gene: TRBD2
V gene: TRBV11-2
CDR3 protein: CASSLAGLAGGYSYNEQFF
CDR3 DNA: TGTGCCAGCAGCTTAGCAGGTCTAGCGGGAGGCTACTCCTACAATGAGCAGTTCTTC

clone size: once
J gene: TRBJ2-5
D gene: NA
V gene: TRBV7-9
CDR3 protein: CASSFRGRGETQYF
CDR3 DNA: TGTGCCAGCAGCTTTCGTGGCAGGGGAGAGACCCAGTACTTC

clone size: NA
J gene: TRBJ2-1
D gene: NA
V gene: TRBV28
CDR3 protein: CASSSPGLNSYNEQFF
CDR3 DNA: TGTGCCAGCAGCTCCCCGGGGTTGAACTCCTACAATGAGCAGTTCTTC

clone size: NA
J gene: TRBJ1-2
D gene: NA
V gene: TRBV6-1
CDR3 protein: CASSEVFESRRTGYTF
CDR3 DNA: TGTGCCAGCAGTGAAGTTTTCGAGAGCCGCAGGACCGGCTACACCTTC

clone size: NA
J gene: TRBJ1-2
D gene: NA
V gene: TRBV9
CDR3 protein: CASSPRAGGDYGYTF
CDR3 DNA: TGTGCCAGCAGCCCCCGGGCGGGAGGGGACTATGGCTACACCTTC

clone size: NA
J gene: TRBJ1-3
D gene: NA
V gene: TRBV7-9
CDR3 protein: CASSPYLEPEDTIYF
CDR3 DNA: TGTGCCAGCAGCCCGTATCTTGAGCCCGAGGACACCATATATTTT

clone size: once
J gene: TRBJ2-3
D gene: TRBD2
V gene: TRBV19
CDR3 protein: CASSEREDADTQYF
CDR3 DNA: TGTGCCAGTTCAGAGCGGGAGGATGCAGATACGCAGTATTTT

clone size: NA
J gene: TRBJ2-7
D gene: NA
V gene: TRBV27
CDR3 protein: CASSLLGREQYF
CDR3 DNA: TGTGCCAGCAGTTTATTAGGGCGGGAGCAGTACTTC

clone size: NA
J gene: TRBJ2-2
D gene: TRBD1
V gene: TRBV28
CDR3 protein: CASRLQGHRELFF
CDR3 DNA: TGTGCCAGCAGGTTACAGGGGCACCGGGAGCTGTTTTTT

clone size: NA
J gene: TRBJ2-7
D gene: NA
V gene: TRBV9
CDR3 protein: CASSVGGSAVKYF
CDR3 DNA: TGTGCCAGCAGCGTAGGAGGGAGTGCCGTGAAGTACTTC

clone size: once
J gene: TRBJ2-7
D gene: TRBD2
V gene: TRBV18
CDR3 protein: CASSLRTSASYEQYF
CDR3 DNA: TGTGCCAGCTCACTTCGGACTAGCGCCTCCTACGAGCAGTACTTC

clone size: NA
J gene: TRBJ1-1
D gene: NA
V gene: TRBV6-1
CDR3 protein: CASSEGTGTGKAFF
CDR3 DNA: TGTGCCAGCAGTGAAGGGACTGGAACAGGGAAAGCTTTCTTT

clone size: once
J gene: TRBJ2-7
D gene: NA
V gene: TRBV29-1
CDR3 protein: CSAGDRASEQYF
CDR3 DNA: TGCAGCGCGGGAGACAGGGCTAGTGAGCAGTACTTC

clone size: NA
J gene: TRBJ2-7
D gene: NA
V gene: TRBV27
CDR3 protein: CASRQNYEQYF
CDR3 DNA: TGTGCCAGCAGACAGAACTACGAGCAGTACTTC

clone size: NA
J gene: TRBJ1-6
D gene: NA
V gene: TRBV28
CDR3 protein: CASSFQGVISYNSPLHF
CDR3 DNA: TGTGCCAGCAGTTTCCAGGGTGTTATCTCCTATAATTCACCCCTCCACTTT

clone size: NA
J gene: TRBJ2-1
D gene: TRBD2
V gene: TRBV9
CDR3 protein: CASSAPNQQREGDEQFF
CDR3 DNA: TGTGCCAGCAGCGCCCCCAACCAGCAGCGGGAAGGCGATGAGCAGTTCTTC

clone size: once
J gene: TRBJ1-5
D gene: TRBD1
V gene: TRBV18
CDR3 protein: CASSPGTGAYSNQPQHF
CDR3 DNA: TGTGCCAGCTCACCCGGGACAGGGGCATATAGCAATCAGCCCCAGCATTTT

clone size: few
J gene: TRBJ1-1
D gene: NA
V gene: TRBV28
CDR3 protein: CASRPQRVNTEAFF
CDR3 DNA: TGTGCCAGCAGACCACAGAGAGTGAACACTGAAGCTTTCTTT

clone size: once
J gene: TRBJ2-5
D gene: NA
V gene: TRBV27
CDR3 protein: CASAPGAAVKTQYF
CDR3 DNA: TGTGCCAGCGCACCTGGGGCAGCGGTCAAGACCCAGTACTTC